The sequence of this TCR beta chain was determined in a study of cytomegalovirus exposure and HLA in healthy donors. The PCR was carried out with 60 Vbeta primers and 13 Jbeta primers. Libraries were prepared by immunoSEQ multiplex PCR; TCRdb keeps only in-frame clonotypes and omits some of them. The data show about 180,000 clones, with 65% to 85% seen just once and about 1.3% held by the top ten. This clonotype originated in a girl aged 5 to 17 in good health and CMV-seropositive. The sequenced material came from PBMCs.

The CDR3 nucleotides are TGTGCCAGCATTGAGGGAGGGATAGACGGGGAGCTGTTTTTT. It translates to CASIEGGIDGELFF. V and J are TRBV6-1 and TRBJ2-2; 7 nucleotides match TRBD2. V dropped 7 bases and J dropped 7; count of bases not matched to a gene: 9. The germline V gene has CDR1 MNHNS and CDR2 SASEGT. The CDR3 runs 14 residues.